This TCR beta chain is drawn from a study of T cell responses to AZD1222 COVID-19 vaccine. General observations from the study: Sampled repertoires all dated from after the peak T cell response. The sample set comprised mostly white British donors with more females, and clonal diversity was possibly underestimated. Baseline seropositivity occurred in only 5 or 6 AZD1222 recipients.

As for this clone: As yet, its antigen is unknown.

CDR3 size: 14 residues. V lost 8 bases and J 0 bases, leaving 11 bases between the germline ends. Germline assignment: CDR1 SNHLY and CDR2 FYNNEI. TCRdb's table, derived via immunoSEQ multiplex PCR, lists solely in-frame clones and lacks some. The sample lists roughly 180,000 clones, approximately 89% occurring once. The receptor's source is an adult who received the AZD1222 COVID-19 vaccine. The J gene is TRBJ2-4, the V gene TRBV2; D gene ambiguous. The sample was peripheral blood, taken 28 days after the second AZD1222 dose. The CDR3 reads CASGPGLAKNIQYF. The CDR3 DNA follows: TGTGCCAGCGGTCCAGGATTAGCCAAAAACATTCAGTACTTC.